Listed here are 21 T cell receptor beta chains from one sample, sequenced in a study of CD8+CD57+ T cells in acquired aplastic anemia listed by TCRdb under 2018. Flow cytometry had shown CD8+CD57+ cell expansion in the patients selected for sequencing. Sequencing took place on an Illumina HiSeq 2000. TCR beta VDJ combination and CDR3 sequence profiling used genomic DNA as the template. TCRdb itself trimmed the public reads at Q25 with fastp, ran MiXCR and retained productive beta chains. Rows are unified per CDR3 protein, each entry keeping the most common DNA and genes. This sample is represented by roughly 100,000 distinct CDR3 sequences; 65% to 70% of them were singletons. The ten largest clones add up to 55% to 65% of the sample. Sequences were obtained from sorted CD4+, CD8+, or CD8+CD57+ T cells (not recorded which) from PBMCs. These receptors were collected from a human donor with aplastic anemia.

The chain couples TRBV6-5 to TRBJ2-3; 7 positions agree with TRBD1. V lost 0 bases and J lost 11; bases outside the gene matches: 11. Germline CDR1 and CDR2: MNHEY and SVGAGI. This CDR3 is built from 15 residues. As DNA, the CDR3 is TGTGCCAGCAGTTACTCACAGGGGCTCAACTCTAGGCAGTATTTT. Residues: CASSYSQGLNSRQYF.

Only one count was recorded for this clonotype. The chain is built from TRBV25-1 and TRBJ1-1; D gene unclear. V gave up 8 bases and J gave up 1 base, with 8 bases separating them. The CDR3 runs 12 residues. In germline, CDR1 is MGHDK, CDR2 SYGVNS. CDR3 in amino acids: CASELENTEAFF. The CDR3 DNA reads TGTGCCAGCGAATTGGAGAACACTGAAGCTTTCTTT.

The chain employs TRBV3-1 and TRBJ2-5; possibly TRBD2 for D (6 bases). Germline CDR1 is LGHDT and CDR2 is YNNKEL (reference sequence). V was trimmed by 6 bases and J by 4 bases, leaving 18 bases between them. The CDR3 runs to 15 residues. The chain's CDR3 is CASSHLLGSGETQYF. CDR3 nucleotides: TGTGCCAGCAGTCACCTCCTGGGTAGCGGAGAGACCCAGTACTTC.

This rearrangement joins TRBV20-1 to TRBJ1-1; 9 bases map to TRBD1. Germline CDR1 DFQATT, CDR2 SNEGSKA (reference sequence). The CDR3 loop spans 14 amino acids. Losses at the gene ends were 3 bases for V and 6 bases for J; bases not matched to a gene: 8. The CDR3 nucleotides read TGCAGTGCTAGGGGGGACAGGGAGATCCCTGAAGCTTTCTTT. It yields the protein CSARGDREIPEAFF.

V and J are TRBV25-1 and TRBJ2-3; TRBD1 or TRBD2 may be the D gene (5 bases each). Germline loops: CDR1 MGHDK, CDR2 SYGVNS. This CDR3 comprises 15 residues. V was cut by 3 bases and J by 2 bases, with 12 bases left in between. Here the CDR3 DNA reads TGTGCCAGCAGTGATGGGGGTACCCCCACAGATACGCAGTATTTT. Translating it yields CASSDGGTPTDTQYF.

The chain combines TRBV15 with TRBJ1-2; unclear D gene. This CDR3 contains 15 residues. V was shortened by 5 bases and J by 2 bases, with 15 bases between the two germline ends. Germline CDR1 LNHNV, CDR2 YYDKDF (reference sequence). CDR3 region: CATSLPSANNYGYTF. The CDR3 bases are TGTGCCACCAGCCTTCCTTCTGCGAACAACTATGGCTACACCTTC. The entire variable domain, with the rest obtained from reference TRBV15 and TRBJ1-2, is as follows: DAMVIQNPRYQVTQFGKPVTLSCSQTLNHNVMYWYQQKSSQAPKLLFHYYDKDFNNEADTPDNFQSRRPNTSFCFLDIRSPGLGDTAMYLCATSLPSANNYGYTFGSGTRLTVV.

The gene calls are TRBV7-6 and TRBJ1-1; D is ambiguous. The CDR3 totals 13 residues. Germline V gene data show CDR1 as SGHVS and CDR2 as FNYEAQ. The ends were cut back, 1 base at V and 3 bases at J, with 6 bases in the middle. The CDR3 protein is CASSLESHTEAFF. The DNA of the CDR3 is TGTGCCAGCAGCTTAGAAAGTCACACTGAAGCTTTCTTT.

The J gene is TRBJ1-1, the V gene TRBV19, with D possibly being TRBD1 (5 bases). There are 11 residues in the CDR3. Trimming shortened V by 5 bases and J by 6 bases, and 7 bases separated the two germline ends. Germline CDR1 LNHDA, CDR2 SQIVND (reference sequence). The CDR3 protein is CASSWGAEAFF. The DNA of the CDR3 is TGTGCCAGTAGTTGGGGGGCTGAAGCTTTCTTT.

This chain joins TRBV24-1 and TRBJ2-3; 7 bases agree with TRBD2. The CDR3 consists of 13 residues. Germline CDR1 and CDR2: KGHDR and SFDVKD. The trim removed 9 bases at V and 5 bases at J, leaving 7 bases unmatched. The CDR3 protein is CATGAGAKDTQYF. The CDR3 DNA reads as TGTGCCACCGGGGCGGGAGCGAAAGATACGCAGTATTTT.

This clonotype was found many times. The J gene is TRBJ2-2, the V gene TRBV20-1; 8 bases agree with TRBD1. Trimming cost V 0 bases and J 3 bases; bases outside gene matches: 3. The CDR3 spans 15 residues. CDR1 is DFQATT and CDR2 is SNEGSKA in the germline V gene (reference sequence). The CDR3 spells CSARDQDRDTGELFF. The CDR3, as DNA: TGCAGTGCTAGAGACCAGGACAGGGACACCGGGGAGCTGTTTTTT.

This clonotype occurred once. J is TRBJ2-3 and V is TRBV24-1, with no clear D. V shed 1 base and J shed 5 bases, with 6 bases lying between them. The germline CDR1 and CDR2 sequences are KGHDR and SFDVKD. This CDR3 contains 13 residues. CDR3 nucleotides: TGTGCCACCAGTGATTTACGCCAAGATACGCAGTATTTT. Translated, it gives CATSDLRQDTQYF.

The V call is TRBV7-8, the J call TRBJ2-1; no firm D call. Germline V lookup: CDR1 SGHVS, CDR2 FQNEAQ. The CDR3 extends over 14 amino acids. The V end was cut by 8 bases, the J end by 2 bases, with 13 bases between. DNA for the CDR3: TGTGCCAGCTCCGGAAATGGCCCCTACAATGAGCAGTTCTTC. As protein: CASSGNGPYNEQFF. The variable domain in full, with the rest retrieved from reference TRBV7-8 and TRBJ2-1, is GAGVSQSPRYKVAKRGQDVALRCDPISGHVSLFWYQQALGQGPEFLTYFQNEAQLDKSGLPSDRFFAERPEGSVSTLKIQRTQQEDSAVYLCASSGNGPYNEQFFGPGTRLTVL.

The genes are TRBV7-9 and TRBJ2-5; D might be TRBD1 or TRBD2, each matching 5 bases. V lost 5 bases to trimming and J lost 8 bases, with 21 bases between them. Germline V CDR1 and CDR2: SEHNR, FQNEAQ (reference sequence). The CDR3 totals 15 residues. The CDR3 protein is CASSPVAGTAVTQYF. The CDR3, as DNA: TGTGCCAGCAGCCCGGTAGCCGGGACGGCGGTAACCCAGTACTTC.

The V and J genes are TRBV20-1 and TRBJ2-7; a possible D gene is TRBD2 (5 bases). The V gene's germline CDR1 is DFQATT and CDR2 SNEGSKA (reference sequence). The germline V and J ends were trimmed by 4 bases and 3 bases, with 7 bases remaining between them. This CDR3 comprises 11 residues. The CDR3 is CSATSGYEQYF. CDR3 DNA sequence: TGCAGTGCTACGAGCGGCTACGAGCAGTACTTC.

V usage is TRBV29-1 and J usage is TRBJ1-1; TRBD1 matches 8 bases. CDR1 is SQVTM, CDR2 ANQGSEA, per germline. Unmatched junction bases numbered 5, after V lost 4 bases and J lost 1 base. The CDR3 contains 14 residues. CDR3 amino acids: CSVGRGQGNTEAFF. CDR3 DNA sequence: TGCAGCGTTGGAAGAGGACAGGGGAACACTGAAGCTTTCTTT.

This clonotype was seen ten or more times. The V gene is TRBV6-1, the J gene TRBJ1-5; unclear D gene. The CDR3 extends over 14 amino acids. Trimming took off 7 bases at V and 1 base at J, with 11 bases between the two ends. Germline V lookup: CDR1 MNHNS, CDR2 SASEGT. The CDR3 is CASTDRRSNQPQHF. DNA of the CDR3: TGTGCCAGCACTGACCGAAGAAGCAATCAGCCCCAGCATTTT.

The chain employs TRBV29-1 and TRBJ1-2, with D unresolved. Trimming left V 4 bases short and J 4 bases short, with 7 bases between. The CDR3 is 11 amino acids. Germline loops: CDR1 SQVTM, CDR2 ANQGSEA. CDR3 nucleotides: TGCAGCGTTGGGGATTTCTATGGCTACACCTTC. Residues: CSVGDFYGYTF.

The rearrangement links TRBV29-1 to TRBJ2-1, with a weak D call TRBD2 (5 bases). CDR1 and CDR2 from the germline V gene are SQVTM and ANQGSEA. CDR3 length equals 15 residues. With 3 bases removed from V and 4 bases from J, the gap between germline ends came to 16 bases. CDR3 sequence: CSVEEHAGRYNEQFF. The CDR3 DNA reads as TGCAGCGTTGAGGAGCACGCGGGCAGGTACAATGAGCAGTTCTTC.

Relative to its sample, this clonotype is medium-sized. The CDR3 loop reads CASSYRGYEQYF. CDR3 nucleotides: TGTGCCAGCAGCTACAGGGGCTACGAGCAGTACTTC. The rearrangement joins TRBV7-8 to TRBJ2-7, with 7 bases lining up with TRBD1. With 4 bases clipped from V and 3 bases from J, the junction kept 0 bases outside the gene matches. CDR1 is SGHVS and CDR2 is FQNEAQ in the germline V gene. This CDR3 has 12 residues.

The V and J genes are TRBV20-1 and TRBJ2-7, with 10 bases matching TRBD2. CDR1 is DFQATT, CDR2 SNEGSKA, per germline (reference sequence). Trimming at V came to 6 bases and at J to 2 bases, leaving 7 bases not matched to a gene. CDR3 length equals 14 residues. This CDR3 reads CSARGLAATYEQYF. The CDR3 nucleotides are TGCAGTGCCCGCGGACTAGCGGCAACCTACGAGCAGTACTTC.

A few counts support this clonotype. The V gene is TRBV20-1, the J gene TRBJ2-7; tentatively, D is TRBD1 (6 bases). This CDR3 is built from 13 residues. CDR1 DFQATT and CDR2 SNEGSKA come from the germline V gene (reference sequence). The germline V and J ends were trimmed by 6 bases and 6 bases, with 18 bases remaining between them. The CDR3 DNA is TGCAGTGCCCAAGGAGACAGGTCCCGCGAGCAGTACTTC. Translating it yields CSAQGDRSREQYF.